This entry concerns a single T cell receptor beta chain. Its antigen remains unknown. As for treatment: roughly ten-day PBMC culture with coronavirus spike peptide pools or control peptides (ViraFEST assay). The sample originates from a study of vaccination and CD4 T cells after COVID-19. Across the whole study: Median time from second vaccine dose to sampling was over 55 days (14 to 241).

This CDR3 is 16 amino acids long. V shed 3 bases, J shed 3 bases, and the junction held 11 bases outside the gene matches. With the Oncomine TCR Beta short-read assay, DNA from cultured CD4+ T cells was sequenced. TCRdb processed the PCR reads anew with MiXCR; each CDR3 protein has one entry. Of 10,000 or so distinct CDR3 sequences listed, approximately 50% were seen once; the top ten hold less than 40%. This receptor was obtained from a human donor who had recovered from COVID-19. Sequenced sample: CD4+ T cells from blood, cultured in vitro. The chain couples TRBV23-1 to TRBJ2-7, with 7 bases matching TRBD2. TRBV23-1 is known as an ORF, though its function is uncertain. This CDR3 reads CASSHRQGGPNYEQYF. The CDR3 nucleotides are TGCGCCAGCAGTCATAGGCAGGGAGGGCCGAACTACGAGCAGTACTTC.